This TCR beta chain was profiled in a study of blood T cell repertoires in COVID-19. The wider study: Sites across the United States, Italy and Spain contributed samples from acute and convalescent COVID-19.

Those who participated ranged in age from about 18 to 89 years and resided in 24 US areas. Each participant's cohort was designated according to participant-reported clinical history. This clone was observed a single time. CDR1 and CDR2 from the germline V gene are SGHTA and FQGNSA. V was cut by 5 bases and J by 0 bases, with 7 bases left in between. CDR3 length: 13 amino acids. As processed by the authors: Reference gene primers were amplified, and this amplification served to estimate nucleated cell counts. TCRdb's table, derived via immunoSEQ multiplex PCR, lists solely in-frame clones and lacks some. V and J calls plus clone size are reproduced from that table; the DNA served to infer D and trimming. The sample lists 350,000 to 550,000 clones; roughly 85% were seen once.

This clonotype was sampled from a woman aged 18-30 years with acute COVID-19. The rearrangement links TRBV7-2 to TRBJ2-5; no firm D call. The specimen was PBMCs or T cells enriched from blood (not recorded which). CDR3 bases: TGTGCCAGCAGCGCCGGTAACCAAGAGACCCAGTACTTC. This translates into CASSAGNQETQYF.